Reported below is one T cell receptor (beta chain). The antigen remains unidentified. The authors split each subset's genomic DNA evenly across several immunoSEQ plates. Generated by immunoSEQ multiplex PCR, the TCRdb table keeps only in-frame clones and is missing some. Of more than 450,000 clones in the sample, 60% to 85% are singletons; the top ten hold approximately 13%. The data belong to a study of shared clonotypes between healthy human individuals. Study background: In total, the donors were a couple of women and a few men aged 18 to 49. Study observations and caveats: Donor clonotype sharing was expected to depend on sequencing depth.

Between the trimmed V and J ends, which lost 6 bases and 5 bases, there was a span of 20 bases. The CDR3 extends over 16 amino acids. CDR1 and CDR2 (germline): ENHRY, SYGVKD. The sample taken for sequencing was PBMCs. This chain links TRBV10-3 with TRBJ2-1; D is possibly TRBD2 (6 bases). This TCR was sampled from a woman in her thirties or forties in good health. Some clones in this sample may be carry-over from other donors' samples. The CDR3 sequence is CAISPFTSNLHNEQFF. CDR3 nucleotide sequence: TGTGCCATCAGCCCCTTCACTAGCAATCTCCACAATGAGCAGTTCTTC.